This T cell receptor (beta chain) derives from a study of cytomegalovirus exposure and HLA in healthy donors. Primers for the PCR totalled 60 Vbeta and 13 Jbeta. TCRdb keeps only in-frame clones here, not all; method: immunoSEQ multiplex PCR. The profile shows some 130,000 clones, around four fifths of them singletons. This clone was observed a handful of times. The target antigen is unknown. The CDR3 length is 14 residues. V was shortened by 0 bases and J by 14 bases, with 17 bases between the two germline ends. Germline assignment: CDR1 MGHRA and CDR2 YSYEKL. Study findings and constraints: TCR beta V- and J-gene trimming, according to a later analysis, was linked to a missense DCLRE1C variant. Among the sequence variants, a highly shared cluster was likely an artifact of sequencing. Later work found that TCR association rates differed between HLA loci; DRB1 had the most and HLA-C the fewest. CMV serostatus was the sole immune exposure information available.

Material: PBMCs. The source of this sequence is a man aged 30 to 39 in good health. V usage is TRBV4-1 and J usage is TRBJ2-1; possible D gene TRBD1, 5 bases. The CDR3: CASSQDVGQSLEFF. DNA of the CDR3: TGCGCCAGCAGCCAAGATGTGGGGCAGAGTTTGGAGTTCTTC.